The clone carrying this TCR beta chain occurred many times. The read halts 3 residues ahead of the CDR3 end, with the missing end drawn from the germline J gene. Clones were sequenced by immunoSEQ multiplex PCR, and TCRdb holds only the in-frame ones, with some missing. The table lists 35,000 to 50,000 clones, with no singletons. The data derive from a study of T cell clonality in common variable immunodeficiency. The CDR3 is 16 amino acids. Trimming left V 4 bases short and J 4 bases short, with 17 bases between. The germline V gene encodes CDR1 LGHNT and CDR2 FRNRAP. This sequence joins TRBV12-5 and TRBJ2-1, with D tentatively TRBD2 (5 bases). Sequenced: peripheral blood mononuclear cells. This receptor was taken from a person between 18 and 70 years old in good health. The chain's CDR3 is CASGSPSSEAYNEQFF. The part of the CDR3 DNA that was read is TGTGCTAGTGGTTCACCTAGCAGTGAAGCTTACAATGAG.